The 9 T cell receptor beta chains listed next were all sequenced from one sample in a study of response to subunit inactivated influenza vaccine. TCRdb re-analysed the RT-PCR reads in MiXCR, keeping a single row per CDR3 protein. This repertoire shows 300,000 to 350,000 distinct CDR3 sequences, 20% to 25% found once; its top ten account for about 10%. Specimen: PBMCs from blood, collected approximately 20 months after vaccination. The receptors derive from a man between 50 and 69 years old who received an inactivated influenza vaccine.

The chain has TRBV19 and TRBJ1-4, with D uncertain. V was cut by 5 bases and J by 8 bases, with 12 bases left in between. Germline V gene data show CDR1 as LNHDA and CDR2 as SQIVND (reference sequence). This CDR3 is 13 amino acids long. The CDR3 bases are TGTGCCAGTAGTTTTACTGCTTGGGAAAAACTGTTTTTT. Residues: CASSFTAWEKLFF.

This clonotype was picked up many times. The chain uses TRBV13 and TRBJ1-1; 8 nucleotides agree with TRBD1. After removal of 4 bases from V and 0 bases from J, the junction contained 4 bases not matched to a gene. The germline gives CDR1 PRHDT, CDR2 FYEKMQ (reference sequence). This CDR3 spans 15 amino acids. DNA of the CDR3: TGTGCCAGCAGCTCCCGGACAGGGATGAACACTGAAGCTTTCTTT. This encodes CASSSRTGMNTEAFF. The full variable domain, its missing parts supplied by reference TRBV13 and TRBJ1-1, is AAGVIQSPRHLIKEKRETATLKCYPIPRHDTVYWYQQGPGQDPQFLISFYEKMQSDKGSIPDRFSAQQFSDYHSELNMSSLELGDSALYFCASSSRTGMNTEAFFGQGTRLTVV.

The genes are TRBV5-5 and TRBJ1-5; D is uncertain. Germline V gene data show CDR1 as SGHKS and CDR2 as YYEKEE (reference sequence). V lost 4 bases to trimming and J lost 4 bases, with 12 bases between them. The CDR3 is made up of 14 amino acids. In nucleotides, the CDR3 is TGTGCCAGCAGCCAGATGGACTGGAATCAGCCCCAGCATTTT. Translation: CASSQMDWNQPQHF.

This clonotype was counted between two and nine times. CDR3 amino acids: CASSYSNLAREQFF. DNA for the CDR3: TGTGCCAGCAGTTACTCGAATCTAGCGCGGGAGCAGTTCTTC. The rearrangement joins TRBV6-2 or TRBV6-3 to TRBJ2-1, with TRBD2 as a possible D gene (6 bases). This CDR3 is built from 14 residues. From germline, CDR1 is MNHEY and CDR2 SVGEGT. Trimming took off 0 bases at V and 10 bases at J, with 13 bases between the two ends.

The rearrangement joins TRBV5-1 to TRBJ2-7; tentatively, D is TRBD1 (6 bases). The CDR3 spans 14 residues. V was pared by 3 bases and J by 3 bases, with 13 bases between. Germline V gives CDR1 SGHRS, CDR2 YFSETQ. The CDR3 protein is CASSWTVTHYEQYF. In nucleotides, the CDR3 is TGCGCCAGCAGCTGGACAGTGACCCACTACGAGCAGTACTTC.

This clonotype has a count of ten or more. The genes are TRBV29-1 and TRBJ1-1, with unresolved D. In germline, CDR1 is SQVTM, CDR2 ANQGSEA. Deletions cut 4 bases from V and 2 bases from J, with 8 bases between. The CDR3 length is 12 residues. The CDR3 is CSVGGINTEAFF. Here the CDR3 DNA reads TGCAGCGTTGGCGGTATAAACACTGAAGCTTTCTTT.

V is TRBV20-1 and J is TRBJ2-1; D perhaps matches TRBD2 (5 bases). CDR1 DFQATT and CDR2 SNEGSKA come from the germline V gene (reference sequence). V was cut by 5 bases and J by 0 bases, with 11 bases left in between. The CDR3 extends over 14 amino acids. CDR3 nucleotides: TGCAGTGCTTGGACTTTCAGCTCCTACAATGAGCAGTTCTTC. The encoded protein is CSAWTFSSYNEQFF.

This clonotype turned up a few times. The rearrangement joins TRBV15 to TRBJ2-1; 9 bases are shared with TRBD1. This CDR3 contains 16 residues. Germline assignment: CDR1 LNHNV and CDR2 YYDKDF (reference sequence). V lost 3 bases, J lost 5 bases, and 8 bases stayed unmatched. The CDR3 region is CATSREPGQGHNEQFF. The CDR3 nucleotides are TGTGCCACCAGCAGGGAACCGGGACAGGGACACAATGAGCAGTTCTTC. Filled out from reference TRBV15 and TRBJ2-1, the complete variable domain reads DAMVIQNPRYQVTQFGKPVTLSCSQTLNHNVMYWYQQKSSQAPKLLFHYYDKDFNNEADTPDNFQSRRPNTSFCFLDIRSPGLGDTAMYLCATSREPGQGHNEQFFGPGTRLTVL.

This clonotype was observed a few times. The chain employs TRBV5-1 and TRBJ1-6; 8 bases agree with TRBD1. This CDR3 has 13 amino acids. Looked up from germline, CDR1 is SGHRS and CDR2 is YFSETQ. J gave up 8 bases and V 5 bases, and 3 bases lay outside the gene matches. The CDR3 region has the DNA TGCGCCAGCAGGGAGACAGGGGATTCACCCCTCCACTTT. Protein: CASRETGDSPLHF.